The 28 T cell receptor beta chains reported below all come from one sample, sequenced in a study of tumor-infiltrating lymphocytes in primary liver carcinoma. TCR beta cDNA was reverse-transcribed from 500 to 550 ng of total RNA. The reaction used a constant-region primer and ProtoScript II reverse transcriptase. Slightly modified ARM-PCR, run as three nested multiplex PCR rounds, produced the TCR beta libraries. The study ran its first two PCR rounds for around 10 cycles each, using TRBV1-TRBV30 forward primers and a C-beta reverse primer. TCRdb re-called the multiplex PCR reads with MiXCR, one entry per CDR3 protein. The data show 310,000 or so distinct CDR3 sequences, around three fifths seen once. Germline DNA was also extracted, while the blood RNA originated from unsorted whole blood. Sequenced sample: peripheral blood. Source of these receptors: a woman aged 25 to 45 with primary liver carcinoma and hepatitis B virus infection.

On this clonotype itself: A much larger clone lies a single base off, so this may be a read error. Because the CDR3 is missing its conserved closing phenylalanine or tryptophan, this is likely a read error. This sequence joins TRBV14 and TRBJ2-5, with 10 bases identical to TRBD2. The V and J ends lost 4 bases and 5 bases, in that order; junction bases with no gene match: 4. CDR3 length: 14 residues. Germline CDR1 and CDR2: SGHDN and FVKESK. In nucleotides, the CDR3 is TGTGCCAGCAGCCGAGCGGGAGGGAAGGAGACCCAGTACTGC. It codes for CASSRAGGKETQYC.

Turning to this clonotype: The conserved phenylalanine or tryptophan normally closing the CDR3 is absent here, so this likely arose from a read error. The DNA of the CDR3 is TGTGCCAGTAGTATGTTCCTAGCGGACAATGAGCAGTTCTCC. As protein: CASSMFLADNEQFS. The rearrangement links TRBV19 to TRBJ2-1, with TRBD2 identical over 7 bases. Trimming cost V 3 bases and J 5 bases; bases outside gene matches: 4. Germline V lookup: CDR1 LNHDA, CDR2 SQIVND (reference sequence). The CDR3 sequence is 14 residues long.

The chain has TRBV5-1 and TRBJ2-1; TRBD2 matches 9 bases. V shed 4 bases, J shed 0 bases, and the junction held 17 bases outside the gene matches. CDR1 is SGHRS, CDR2 YFSETQ, per germline. The CDR3 has 20 residues. The CDR3 region is CASSPDRRSASGTSYNEQFF. The CDR3 DNA is TGCGCCAGCAGCCCCGACAGGCGATCGGCTAGCGGGACCTCCTACAATGAGCAGTTCTTC.

This clonotype appeared many times. J is TRBJ2-1 and V is TRBV4-1; no definite D call. The ends were cut back, 1 base at V and 0 bases at J, with 13 bases in the middle. Germline CDR1 reads MGHRA; CDR2 reads YSYEKL. The CDR3 runs to 17 residues. CDR3: CASSQGVVRGSYNEQFF. The CDR3 region has the DNA TGCGCCAGCAGCCAAGGGGTCGTGAGAGGCTCCTACAATGAGCAGTTCTTC.

About this clonotype: This may be a read error: a much more frequent sequence differs by one nucleotide. The chain carries TRBV4-3 and TRBJ1-2; a weak D match, TRBD1 (6 bases). The V gene's germline CDR1 is LGHNA and CDR2 YSLEER. This CDR3 comprises 15 residues. CDR3 DNA sequence: TGCACCAGCAGCCAAGGTAGCACCGGGACAAGTGGCTACACCTTC. It codes for CTSSQGSTGTSGYTF.

This clonotype was seen ten or more times. The gene calls are TRBV12-3 or TRBV12-4 and TRBJ1-4; the D is unclear. The CDR3 is made up of 13 amino acids. V lost 5 bases and J 5 bases, leaving 9 bases between the germline ends. The DNA of the CDR3 is TGTGCCAGCAGTCTGGGTCAGAATGAAAAACTGTTTTTT. This codes for CASSLGQNEKLFF.

This clonotype came up a few times. V and J are TRBV12-3 or TRBV12-4 and TRBJ1-2; D is unclear. This CDR3 is 15 amino acids long. Trimming cost V 1 base and J 4 bases, with 13 bases left between them. This CDR3 reads CASSLDPPKSYGYTF. The CDR3 DNA sequence: TGTGCCAGCAGTTTAGACCCCCCCAAAAGCTATGGCTACACCTTC.

The chain is built from TRBV28 and TRBJ2-5; D remains ambiguous. CDR1 and CDR2 (germline): MDHEN, SYDVKM. This CDR3 spans 13 amino acids. V shed 5 bases and J shed 5 bases, with 12 bases lying between them. The CDR3 spells CASSPDIWETQYF. The CDR3 DNA reads TGTGCCAGCAGTCCAGACATTTGGGAGACCCAGTACTTC.

This clonotype was counted ten times or more. The CDR3 sequence: CASSYRRQPQHF. The CDR3 DNA is TGTGCCAGCAGTTACAGGCGCCAGCCCCAGCATTTT. This sequence joins TRBV6-2 or TRBV6-3 and TRBJ1-5; no reliable D call. V was cut by 2 bases and J by 7 bases, with 6 bases left in between. Germline loops: CDR1 MNHEY, CDR2 SVGEGT. The CDR3 runs 12 residues.

This clonotype was seen only a few times. The chain joins TRBV6-1 to TRBJ2-3; D is ambiguous. The CDR3 has 14 residues. Germline CDR1 and CDR2: MNHNS and SASEGT. With 4 bases removed from V and 4 bases from J, the gap between germline ends came to 12 bases. The CDR3 loop reads CASSVEARADTQYF. The CDR3 coding sequence is TGTGCCAGCAGTGTAGAAGCTAGGGCAGATACGCAGTATTTT.

On this clonotype: The junction differs from germline at one of its ends, possibly a read error. The chain recombines TRBV6-1 with TRBJ2-5; D might be TRBD1 (5 bases). Germline CDR1 reads MNHNS; CDR2 reads SASEGT. This CDR3 contains 15 residues. CDR3 sequence (DNA): TGTGCCAGCAGTGAAAACAGGCCCACACAAGAGATCCAGTACTTC. Its protein is CASSENRPTQEIQYF.

For this clonotype: One junction end does not reproduce the germline sequence, and a read error may be involved. The V call is TRBV28, the J call TRBJ2-5; TRBD1 matches at 7 bases. The germline gives CDR1 MDHEN, CDR2 SYDVKM. This CDR3 is built from 13 residues. The CDR3 reads CASVGGGLETQYF. CDR3 nucleotide sequence: TGTGCCAGCGTAGGGGGCGGTCTAGAGACCCAGTACTTT.

Many counts were recorded for this clonotype. The rearrangement uses TRBV29-1 and TRBJ1-2, with D possibly matching TRBD1 (5 bases). Trimming pared 2 bases from V and 8 bases from J, leaving 9 bases between. Germline CDR1 is SQVTM and CDR2 is ANQGSEA. This CDR3 is built from 11 residues. The CDR3 here is CSVEQGWGYTF. In DNA form, the CDR3 reads TGCAGCGTTGAACAGGGCTGGGGCTACACCTTC.

To note about this clonotype: At one end the junction does not follow the germline gene, possibly because of a read error. The chain joins TRBV29-1 to TRBJ1-2; 7 positions match TRBD1. Germline loops: CDR1 SQVTM, CDR2 ANQGSEA. The CDR3 spans 13 residues. CDR3 DNA sequence: TGCAGCACCGGGGACAGCACTAACTATGGCTTCACCTTC. Amino acids: CSTGDSTNYGFTF.

To note about this clonotype: Lacking the conserved final phenylalanine or tryptophan, this CDR3 likely reflects a read error. J is TRBJ1-5 and V is TRBV6-5; D ambiguous. This CDR3 is built from 16 residues. Germline lookup yields CDR1 MNHEY and CDR2 SVGAGI. The CDR3 region has the DNA TGTGTCAGCAGTTACCGGGGTCCCGGGAGCAATCAGCCCCAGCATTCT. This gives the protein CVSSYRGPGSNQPQHS.

The chain has TRBV7-9 and TRBJ2-1; the D is unclear. V was pared by 2 bases and J by 0 bases, with 5 bases between. Germline V gene data show CDR1 as SEHNR and CDR2 as FQNEAQ (reference sequence). CDR3 length: 14 amino acids. The CDR3 reads CASSLRSSYNEQFF. The CDR3 DNA sequence: TGTGCCAGCAGCTTAAGGAGCTCCTACAATGAGCAGTTCTTC.

A word on this clonotype: A much larger clone is a single base away; this may be a read error. V and J are TRBV12-3 or TRBV12-4 and TRBJ2-5, with 9 bases fitting TRBD2. J gave up 3 bases and V 6 bases, and 5 bases lay outside the gene matches. The length of the CDR3 is 14 residues. The CDR3 nucleotides are TGTGCCAGCAGCGAGAGCGGGAGGAAAGAGACCCAGTACTTC. This translates into CASSESGRKETQYF.

This clonotype turned up a few times. J is TRBJ1-5 and V is TRBV7-9, with TRBD1 as a possible D gene (5 bases). Looked up from germline, CDR1 is SEHNR and CDR2 is FQNEAQ (reference sequence). The CDR3 is 14 residues long. Trimming shortened V by 8 bases and J by 4 bases, and 15 bases separated the two germline ends. The CDR3 DNA reads as TGTGCCAGCCACCCGATCCGGGGGAATCAGCCCCAGCATTTT. Translated: CASHPIRGNQPQHF. Full variable domain (missing parts from reference TRBV7-9 and TRBJ1-5): DTGVSQNPRHKITKRGQNVTFRCDPISEHNRLYWYRQTLGQGPEFLTYFQNEAQLEKSRLLSDRFSAERPKGSFSTLEIQRTEQGDSAMYLCASHPIRGNQPQHFGDGTRLSIL.

V and J are TRBV7-3 and TRBJ2-1; the match to TRBD2 covers 12 bases. The V gene end was trimmed by 5 bases and the J gene end by 8 bases; junction bases not matched to a gene: 7. Looked up from germline, CDR1 is SGHTA and CDR2 is FQGTGA. This CDR3 contains 15 residues. The chain's CDR3 is CASSPRLAGVYEQFF. Written as DNA, the CDR3 is TGTGCCAGCAGCCCTCGACTAGCGGGAGTCTATGAGCAGTTCTTC.

This rearrangement joins TRBV6-1 to TRBJ1-5; D is ambiguous. V was cut by 7 bases and J by 5 bases, with 15 bases left in between. Germline lookup yields CDR1 MNHNS and CDR2 SASEGT. There are 14 residues in the CDR3. In nucleotides, the CDR3 is TGTGCCAGCAATACCCTGGCCACCGATCAGCCCCAGCATTTT. Encoded protein: CASNTLATDQPQHF.

As concerns this clonotype: A much larger clone is a single base away; this may be a read error. This sequence joins TRBV10-2 and TRBJ1-5; no clear D. Trimming stripped 5 bases from V and 7 bases from J, with 12 bases between. Germline CDR1 is WSHSY and CDR2 is SAAADI. The CDR3 is 13 amino acids. The CDR3 sequence: CASSRLETQPQHF. CDR3 nucleotide sequence: TGCGCCAGCAGTCGACTCGAAACCCAGCCCCAGCATTTT.

This chain uses TRBV5-4 with TRBJ2-7; either TRBD1 or TRBD2 may supply D (6 bases each). Germline lookup yields CDR1 SGHNT and CDR2 YYREEE (reference sequence). The CDR3 is 15 amino acids. V was trimmed by 0 bases and J by 0 bases, leaving 10 bases between them. The CDR3 spells CASSLVGGPSYEQYF. The CDR3 DNA sequence: TGTGCCAGCAGCTTGGTGGGGGGCCCCTCCTACGAGCAGTACTTC.

This clonotype has more than one count but fewer than ten. The chain joins TRBV28 to TRBJ2-7; D gene uncertain. V was shortened by 3 bases and J by 4 bases, with 10 bases between the two germline ends. CDR3 length: 13 amino acids. CDR1 is MDHEN and CDR2 is SYDVKM in the germline V gene. As DNA, the CDR3 is TGTGCCAGCAGTTTCGGGTCACCTTACGAGCAGTACTTC. Residues: CASSFGSPYEQYF.

This clonotype occurred many times. The CDR3 here is CASSPDRVSYEQYF. Here the CDR3 DNA reads TGTGCCAGCAGTCCAGACAGGGTGAGCTACGAGCAGTACTTC. J is TRBJ2-7 and V is TRBV6-1; TRBD1 agrees at 7 bases. V shed 5 bases, J shed 3 bases, and the junction held 7 bases outside the gene matches. This CDR3 region has 14 residues. The germline CDR1 and CDR2 sequences are MNHNS and SASEGT.

Comments on this clonotype: Relative to the germline gene, one junction end is altered; a read error may explain this. This chain links TRBV6-2 or TRBV6-3 with TRBJ2-5; 12 positions match TRBD2. The germline V gene has CDR1 MNHEY and CDR2 SVGEGT. The CDR3 runs 17 residues. CDR3 in amino acids: CASSPGLAGRIQETQYF. In DNA, the CDR3 is TGTGCCAGCAGTCCCGGACTAGCGGGAAGAATCCAAGAGACCCAATACTTC.

This chain uses TRBV6-6 with TRBJ2-3; D unclear. Germline V gives CDR1 MNHNY, CDR2 SVGAGI (reference sequence). There are 12 residues in the CDR3. V was clipped by 3 bases and J by 6 bases, with 7 bases between them. The CDR3 protein is CASSYGWDTQYF. The CDR3 DNA follows: TGTGCCAGCAGTTATGGGTGGGATACGCAGTATTTT.

About this clonotype: Given a much more abundant clone one base away, this may be a read error. V gene TRBV29-1 combines with J gene TRBJ2-7; TRBD2 aligns across 7 bases. The CDR3 runs 12 residues. Germline assignment: CDR1 SQVTM and CDR2 ANQGSEA. V trimming: 8 bases; J trimming: 9 bases; junction bases outside the gene matches: 13. CDR3 amino acids: CSYGEGSNGQYF. Written as DNA, the CDR3 is TGCAGCTATGGGGAGGGTTCCAACGGGCAGTACTTC.

This clonotype was found many times. The chain links TRBV12-3 or TRBV12-4 to TRBJ2-4; 14 nucleotides align to TRBD2. This CDR3 comprises 17 residues. Trimming removed 5 bases from V and 0 bases from J; junction bases left unmatched: 3. CDR3 coding DNA: TGTGCCAGCAGTCTGGGACTAGCGGGGGTAGCCAAAAACATTCAGTACTTC. Amino acid sequence: CASSLGLAGVAKNIQYF.